The clone carrying this T cell receptor beta chain was detected a few times. Its antigen remains unidentified. The investigators reverse transcribed all of the isolated RNA, so they sequenced expressed TCRB transcripts. Sequencing was performed with immunoSEQ multiplex PCR; in TCRdb, only in-frame clones are kept and a portion is missing. The sample holds hundreds of thousands of clones, 11% to 15% seen once. V was pared by 4 bases and J by 4 bases, with 13 bases between. The V gene's germline CDR1 is LGHNA and CDR2 YSLEER. CDR3 size: 15 residues. This sample stems from a study of beta chain features in type 1 diabetes. Findings of the study overall: Overrepresentation of cells with high TCR expression could result from cDNA sequencing.

The receptor was isolated from a man aged 25-40 years in good health. The V call is TRBV4-3, the J call TRBJ2-2; a possible D gene is TRBD1 (5 bases). The specimen sequenced was central memory CD4+ T cells from blood. The CDR3 nucleotides read TGCGCCAGCAGCCTCAGGGTAGCTGCCACCGGGGAGCTGTTTTTT. Translated, it gives CASSLRVAATGELFF.